These 17 T cell receptor beta chains were all obtained from the same sample, sequenced in a study of T-cell memory formation after mild COVID-19. Each CDR3 protein gets one entry after TCRdb re-called the 5' RACE reads with MiXCR. The sample yields a few hundred thousand distinct CDR3 sequences, more than 8% seen once. Sample: PBMCs or a T cell subset sorted from them (not recorded which). These receptors came from a man younger than 30 who had mild COVID-19 (a few samples of this study predate the infection). Cell type and time point are not known.

The rearrangement links TRBV12-3 or TRBV12-4 to TRBJ1-1; TRBD1 matches at 7 bases. J gave up 7 bases and V 4 bases, and 9 bases lay outside the gene matches. There are 14 residues in the CDR3. CDR3 DNA sequence: TGTGCCAGCAGTTGGAGGGGGCCAGGGATTGAAGCTTTCTTT. It specifies CASSWRGPGIEAFF.

V and J are TRBV5-1 and TRBJ1-5; D unresolved. CDR1 SGHRS and CDR2 YFSETQ come from the germline V gene. With 0 bases removed from V and 4 bases from J, the gap between germline ends came to 8 bases. The CDR3 has 14 amino acids. The CDR3 is CASSLVPGNQPQHF. CDR3 bases: TGCGCCAGCAGCTTGGTTCCCGGAAATCAGCCCCAGCATTTT.

The chain carries TRBV7-2 and TRBJ2-2, with D tentatively TRBD2 (5 bases). This CDR3 region has 15 residues. Germline loops: CDR1 SGHTA, CDR2 FQGNSA. V was shortened by 3 bases and J by 5 bases, with 13 bases between the two germline ends. CDR3 in amino acids: CASSLRRETTGELFF. CDR3 nucleotides: TGTGCCAGCAGCTTGCGAAGGGAGACGACCGGGGAGCTGTTTTTT.

The gene calls are TRBV11-3 and TRBJ1-1; unclear D gene. This CDR3 is 14 amino acids long. Deletions cut 3 bases from V and 3 bases from J, with 11 bases between. Germline V gives CDR1 SGHNT, CDR2 YENEEA. CDR3 region: CASSLGAPYTEAFF. CDR3 sequence (DNA): TGTGCCAGCAGCTTGGGCGCACCCTACACTGAAGCTTTCTTT. The whole variable domain, remainder taken from reference TRBV11-3 and TRBJ1-1, is EAGVVQSPRYKIIEKKQPVAFWCNPISGHNTLYWYLQNLGQGPELLIRYENEEAVDDSQLPKDRFSAERLKGVDSTLKIQPAELGDSAVYLCASSLGAPYTEAFFGQGTRLTVV.

In this sample, this clonotype turned up a few times. This chain uses TRBV5-1 with TRBJ1-2; possible D gene TRBD1, 5 bases. V was trimmed by 3 bases and J by 5 bases, leaving 14 bases between them. Germline CDR1 and CDR2: SGHRS and YFSETQ. This CDR3 has 14 residues. CDR3 nucleotide sequence: TGCGCCAGCAGCTGGTTGGGGGGGACGTATGGCTACACCTTC. It yields the protein CASSWLGGTYGYTF.

This clonotype has a count of ten or more. The rearrangement links TRBV2 to TRBJ2-6; D ambiguous. Trimming shortened V by 2 bases and J by 2 bases, and 7 bases separated the two germline ends. The CDR3 runs 15 residues. From germline, CDR1 is SNHLY and CDR2 FYNNEI. CDR3 region: CASSESDAGANVLTF. CDR3 coding DNA: TGTGCCAGCAGTGAATCGGACGCTGGGGCCAACGTCCTGACTTTC.

DNA of the CDR3: TGCAGTGCTAGTCGGCAGGACGAATATGGCTACACCTTC. Amino acids: CSASRQDEYGYTF. The chain links TRBV20-1 to TRBJ1-2, with no clear D. This CDR3 is 13 amino acids long. Trimming took off 3 bases at V and 5 bases at J, with 13 bases between the two ends. The germline CDR1 and CDR2 sequences are DFQATT and SNEGSKA (reference sequence).

This clonotype has only a few counts. The V gene is TRBV4-1, the J gene TRBJ2-7; maybe TRBD2 (5 bases). The CDR3 runs to 17 residues. V lost 5 bases, J lost 0 bases, and 20 bases lay in between. The germline V gene encodes CDR1 MGHRA and CDR2 YSYEKL. The DNA of the CDR3 is TGCGCCAGCAGCTTAAGGCATGCGGGTGAATACTCCTACGAGCAGTACGTC. Translating it yields CASSLRHAGEYSYEQYV.

This clonotype was counted between two and nine times. This chain links TRBV7-9 with TRBJ2-2; D is perhaps TRBD1 (6 bases). Trimming left V 5 bases short and J 3 bases short, with 16 bases between. The germline V gene encodes CDR1 SEHNR and CDR2 FQNEAQ (reference sequence). The length of the CDR3 is 16 residues. CDR3 DNA sequence: TGTGCCAGCAGCCCCCAGGGGCTAGTAGACACCGGGGAGCTGTTTTTT. Translated, it gives CASSPQGLVDTGELFF. Drawing the rest from reference TRBV7-9 and TRBJ2-2, the complete variable domain is DTGVSQNPRHKITKRGQNVTFRCDPISEHNRLYWYRQTLGQGPEFLTYFQNEAQLEKSRLLSDRFSAERPKGSFSTLEIQRTEQGDSAMYLCASSPQGLVDTGELFFGEGSRLTVL.

The rearrangement links TRBV18 to TRBJ1-3, with TRBD1 matching 10 bases. Germline V gives CDR1 KGHSH, CDR2 LQKENI. V gave up 0 bases and J gave up 7 bases; unmatched junction bases: 3. This CDR3 has 15 residues. The chain's CDR3 is CASSPPRTGGNTIYF. The DNA of the CDR3 is TGTGCCAGCTCACCACCGAGGACAGGGGGGAACACCATATATTTT.

The J gene is TRBJ1-2, the V gene TRBV6-2 or TRBV6-3; 8 nucleotides line up with TRBD1. The CDR3 has 11 amino acids. The germline V gene encodes CDR1 MNHEY and CDR2 SVGEGT. The junction had 4 bases not matched to a gene; V was cut back by 8 bases and J by 8 bases. The CDR3 reads CASGQGGGYTF. The CDR3 nucleotides read TGTGCCAGCGGACAGGGAGGCGGCTACACCTTC.

This chain uses TRBV18 with TRBJ2-2; D tentatively fits TRBD1 or TRBD2 (5 bases each). This CDR3 is built from 16 residues. The germline V and J ends were trimmed by 4 bases and 0 bases, with 12 bases remaining between them. The germline gives CDR1 KGHSH, CDR2 LQKENI. The CDR3 is CASSRFGAANTGELFF. The CDR3, as DNA: TGTGCCAGCTCACGCTTCGGGGCAGCGAACACCGGGGAGCTGTTTTTT. The entire variable domain, with the rest obtained from reference TRBV18 and TRBJ2-2, is as follows: NAGVMQNPRHLVRRRGQEARLRCSPMKGHSHVYWYRQLPEEGLKFMVYLQKENIIDESGMPKERFSAEFPKEGPSILRIQQVVRGDSAAYFCASSRFGAANTGELFFGEGSRLTVL.

The gene calls are TRBV7-6 and TRBJ2-7, with 7 bases identical to TRBD2. This CDR3 has 14 residues. The V segment lost 1 base and the J segment 3 bases; nucleotides outside the gene matches: 3. The V gene's germline CDR1 is SGHVS and CDR2 FNYEAQ. The CDR3 sequence: CASSLGGTIYEQYF. The CDR3, as DNA: TGTGCCAGCAGCTTAGGGGGGACTATCTACGAGCAGTACTTC.

This clonotype was seen only a few times. The J gene is TRBJ1-5, the V gene TRBV7-2; D is unresolved. V lost 2 bases to trimming and J lost 1 base, with 6 bases between them. The CDR3 contains 14 residues. In germline, CDR1 is SGHTA, CDR2 FQGNSA. The DNA for the CDR3 is TGTGCCAGCAGCTTACACTTCAGCAATCAGCCCCAGCATTTT. Encoded protein: CASSLHFSNQPQHF.

This clonotype was detected only a few times. The chain employs TRBV29-1 and TRBJ2-7; 8 bases align to TRBD1. J gave up 0 bases and V 3 bases, and 1 base lay outside the gene matches. This CDR3 has 13 residues. The V gene's germline CDR1 is SQVTM and CDR2 ANQGSEA. This CDR3 reads CSVETGASYEQYF. The DNA of the CDR3 is TGCAGCGTTGAGACAGGGGCCTCCTACGAGCAGTACTTC.

The chain employs TRBV10-3 and TRBJ2-1, with D tentatively TRBD1 (6 bases). Germline loops: CDR1 ENHRY, CDR2 SYGVKD. The V gene lost 8 bases and the J gene lost 5 bases, with 10 bases spanning the gap. The CDR3 length is 12 residues. In DNA form, the CDR3 reads TGTGCCATCTCAGGGGACCACAATGAGCAGTTCTTC. Translating it yields CAISGDHNEQFF.

The chain has TRBV11-3 and TRBJ2-3; TRBD1 is a possible D gene (5 bases). The CDR3 sequence is 13 residues long. V dropped 3 bases and J dropped 4 bases, with 8 bases sitting between them. Germline assignment: CDR1 SGHNT and CDR2 YENEEA. CDR3 sequence: CASSFIGADTQYF. The CDR3 DNA follows: TGTGCCAGCAGCTTTATAGGGGCAGATACGCAGTATTTT. The complete variable domain, with remaining parts taken from reference TRBV11-3 and TRBJ2-3, reads EAGVVQSPRYKIIEKKQPVAFWCNPISGHNTLYWYLQNLGQGPELLIRYENEEAVDDSQLPKDRFSAERLKGVDSTLKIQPAELGDSAVYLCASSFIGADTQYFGPGTRLTVL.